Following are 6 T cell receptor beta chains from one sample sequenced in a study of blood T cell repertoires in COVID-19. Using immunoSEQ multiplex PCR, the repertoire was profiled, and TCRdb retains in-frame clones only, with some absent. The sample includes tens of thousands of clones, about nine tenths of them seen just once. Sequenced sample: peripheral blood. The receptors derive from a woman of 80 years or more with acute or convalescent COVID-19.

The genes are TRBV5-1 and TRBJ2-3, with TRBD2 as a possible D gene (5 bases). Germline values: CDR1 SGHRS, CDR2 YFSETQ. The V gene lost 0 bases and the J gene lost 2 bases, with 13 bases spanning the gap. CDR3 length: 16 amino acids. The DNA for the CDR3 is TGCGCCAGCAGCTTGGGGGCCCCGAGGGTCACAGATACGCAGTATTTT. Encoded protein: CASSLGAPRVTDTQYF.

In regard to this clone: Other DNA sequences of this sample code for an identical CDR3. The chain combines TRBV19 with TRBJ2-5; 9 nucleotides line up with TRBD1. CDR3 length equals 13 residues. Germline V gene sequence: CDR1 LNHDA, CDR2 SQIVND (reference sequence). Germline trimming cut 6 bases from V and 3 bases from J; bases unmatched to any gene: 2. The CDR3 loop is CASSRQGEETQYF. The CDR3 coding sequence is TGTGCCAGTAGCAGACAGGGGGAAGAGACCCAGTACTTC.

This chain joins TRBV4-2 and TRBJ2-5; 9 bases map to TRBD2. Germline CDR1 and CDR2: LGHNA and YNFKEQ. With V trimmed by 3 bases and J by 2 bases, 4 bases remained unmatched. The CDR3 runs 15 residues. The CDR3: CASSQASGGQETQYF. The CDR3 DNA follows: TGTGCCAGCAGCCAGGCGAGCGGGGGGCAAGAGACCCAGTACTTC.

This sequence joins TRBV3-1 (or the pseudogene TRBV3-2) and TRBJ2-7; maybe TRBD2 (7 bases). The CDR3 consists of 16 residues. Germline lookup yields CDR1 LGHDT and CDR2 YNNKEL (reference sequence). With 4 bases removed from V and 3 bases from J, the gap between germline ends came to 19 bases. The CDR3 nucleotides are TGTGCCAGCAGCCCCTTCATCGGGCGGGGGCACTACGAGCAGTACTTC. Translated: CASSPFIGRGHYEQYF.

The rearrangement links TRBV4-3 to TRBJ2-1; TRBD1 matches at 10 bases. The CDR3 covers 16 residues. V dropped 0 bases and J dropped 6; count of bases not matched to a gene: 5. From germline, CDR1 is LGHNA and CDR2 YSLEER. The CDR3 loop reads CASSQDGQGVGNEQFF. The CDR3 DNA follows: TGCGCCAGCAGCCAAGACGGACAGGGGGTCGGCAATGAGCAGTTCTTC.

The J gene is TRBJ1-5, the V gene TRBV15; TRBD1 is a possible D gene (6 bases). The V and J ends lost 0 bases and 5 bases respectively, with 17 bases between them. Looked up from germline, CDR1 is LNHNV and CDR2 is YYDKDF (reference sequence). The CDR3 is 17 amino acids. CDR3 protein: CATSRDVPSRGHQPQHF. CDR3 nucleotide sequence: TGTGCCACCAGCAGAGATGTGCCCAGCAGGGGACATCAGCCCCAGCATTTT.